Each of the 12 T cell receptor beta chains below was sequenced from the same sample in a study of vaccination and CD4 T cells after COVID-19 (dated by TCRdb to the early 2020s). Sample treatment or condition, as interpreted from the label and publication: roughly nine-day PBMC culture with coronavirus spike peptide pools or control peptides (ViraFEST assay). Antigen specificity for these receptors is unknown. Libraries were built with PCR. The instrument was an Illumina iSeq 100. DNA from cultured CD4+ T cells was subjected to TCR sequencing with the Oncomine TCR Beta short-read assay at the Johns Hopkins FTIC core. The public sequencing data were trimmed at Q25 with fastp and processed into clonotypes with MiXCR by TCRdb, which kept only in-frame beta chains. Entries are consolidated by CDR3 protein sequence, retaining the most common genes and DNA. The sample records some 10,000 distinct CDR3 sequences, about 66% of which are singletons. 20% to 30% of the sample lies in the top ten.

The sample comprised CD4+ T cells from blood, cultured in vitro. These receptors all stem from a human donor who had recovered from COVID-19.

J is TRBJ1-6 and V is TRBV6-2 or TRBV6-3; D perhaps matches TRBD1 (5 bases). The length of the CDR3 is 13 residues. Between the trimmed V and J ends, which lost 8 bases and 7 bases, there was a span of 12 bases. Germline CDR1 reads MNHEY; CDR2 reads SVGEGT. The CDR3 DNA follows: TGTGCCAGCGCGGGACTCAGAAATTCACCCCTCCACTTT. Translated, it gives CASAGLRNSPLHF.

This clonotype has a handful of counts. The chain couples TRBV6-4 to TRBJ2-6; D is unresolved. The CDR3 has 15 amino acids. Per the germline V gene, CDR1 is MRHNA and CDR2 is SNTAGT. The V end lost 2 bases, the J end lost 0 bases, and 5 bases lay between the germline ends. The CDR3 loop reads CASSDGYSGANVLTF. In DNA, the CDR3 is TGTGCCAGCAGTGACGGGTACTCTGGGGCCAACGTCCTGACTTTC.

The V gene is TRBV12-3 or TRBV12-4, the J gene TRBJ1-2; D not certain. This CDR3 has 14 amino acids. V gave up 4 bases and J gave up 4 bases, with 13 bases separating them. CDR3 DNA sequence: TGTGCCAGCAGTTCCGATCCGTTGGGCTATGGCTACACCTTC. Protein: CASSSDPLGYGYTF.

This clonotype was detected a few times. This chain uses TRBV23-1 with TRBJ2-2; D gene unclear. TRBV23-1 is given ORF status, its function remaining uncertain. V lost 9 bases and J lost 6, with 5 bases in between. This CDR3 is 10 amino acids long. In DNA form, the CDR3 reads TGCGCCAGAGGGCCCGGGGAGCTGTTTTTT. As protein: CARGPGELFF.

This chain connects TRBV6-1 to TRBJ1-1; 9 bases are a match to TRBD1. The length of the CDR3 is 14 residues. Trimming took 3 bases from V and 6 from J; bases not matched to a gene: 5. Germline-derived CDR1 and CDR2 are MNHNS and SASEGT. CDR3 nucleotides: TGTGCCAGCAGTGACTTAGGGACAGGGCCTGAAGCTTTCTTT. Translated: CASSDLGTGPEAFF.

The chain is built from TRBV5-8 and TRBJ2-2, with unresolved D. The CDR3 totals 14 residues. Between the trimmed V and J ends, which lost 4 bases and 4 bases, there was a span of 11 bases. CDR1 is SGHTS and CDR2 is YDEGEE in the germline V gene. The DNA of the CDR3 is TGTGCCAGCAGCCTTGCTAGGATCACCGGGGAGCTGTTTTTT. It yields the protein CASSLARITGELFF. Supplemented by reference TRBV5-8 and TRBJ2-2, the full variable domain reads EAGVTQSPTHLIKTRGQQATLRCSPISGHTSVYWYQQALGLGLQFLLWYDEGEERNRGNFPPRFSGRQFPNYSSELNVNALELEDSALYLCASSLARITGELFFGEGSRLTVL.

This clonotype was recorded a few times. The chain carries TRBV20-1 and TRBJ1-5, with 9 bases matching TRBD1. Trimming cost V 0 bases and J 5 bases; bases outside gene matches: 5. Germline assignment: CDR1 DFQATT and CDR2 SNEGSKA (reference sequence). The CDR3 has 15 residues. The CDR3, as DNA: TGCAGTGCTAGAGATTCCGGGACAGGGCATCAGCCCCAGCATTTT. This translates into CSARDSGTGHQPQHF.

The V call is TRBV20-1, the J call TRBJ2-5; D is uncertain. The CDR3 loop spans 11 amino acids. CDR1 is DFQATT and CDR2 is SNEGSKA in the germline V gene (reference sequence). V lost 3 bases and J lost 4, with 6 bases in between. CDR3 in DNA: TGCAGTGCTAGGAACGGAGAGACCCAGTACTTC. It specifies CSARNGETQYF.

This chain connects TRBV11-2 to TRBJ1-1; D call uncertain. Trimming cost V 1 base and J 2 bases, with 8 bases left between them. The germline CDR1 and CDR2 sequences are SGHAT and FQNNGV. The CDR3 has 14 residues. CDR3 protein: CASSLGAGNTEAFF. CDR3 coding DNA: TGTGCCAGCAGCTTAGGGGCCGGAAACACTGAAGCTTTCTTT.

This clonotype turned up a few times. V is TRBV27 and J is TRBJ2-2, with a possible D match to TRBD1 (5 bases). The germline V gene has CDR1 MNHEY and CDR2 SMNVEV (reference sequence). The germline V and J ends were trimmed by 6 bases and 1 base, with 9 bases remaining between them. The CDR3 totals 14 residues. The CDR3 DNA reads as TGTGCCAGCAGATTCGACAGGAACACCGGGGAGCTGTTTTTT. Translation: CASRFDRNTGELFF.

This clonotype was detected only a few times. The CDR3 region has the DNA TGTGCCACCAGCAGGGACATTCTCTCTGGAAACACCATATATTTT. It yields the protein CATSRDILSGNTIYF. The chain recombines TRBV15 with TRBJ1-3, with D possibly matching TRBD1 (5 bases). The CDR3 runs 15 residues. CDR1 is LNHNV and CDR2 is YYDKDF in the germline V gene (reference sequence). Trimming removed 3 bases at V and 0 bases at J, with 9 bases between.

In this sample, this clonotype turned up a few times. This chain joins TRBV24-1 and TRBJ1-1, with D hard to call. Germline V lookup: CDR1 KGHDR, CDR2 SFDVKD. The CDR3 is 13 residues long. Trimming took 2 bases from V and 6 from J, leaving 9 bases between them. The chain's CDR3 is CATSDSISAEAFF. As DNA, the CDR3 is TGTGCCACCAGTGATTCAATATCCGCTGAAGCTTTCTTT.